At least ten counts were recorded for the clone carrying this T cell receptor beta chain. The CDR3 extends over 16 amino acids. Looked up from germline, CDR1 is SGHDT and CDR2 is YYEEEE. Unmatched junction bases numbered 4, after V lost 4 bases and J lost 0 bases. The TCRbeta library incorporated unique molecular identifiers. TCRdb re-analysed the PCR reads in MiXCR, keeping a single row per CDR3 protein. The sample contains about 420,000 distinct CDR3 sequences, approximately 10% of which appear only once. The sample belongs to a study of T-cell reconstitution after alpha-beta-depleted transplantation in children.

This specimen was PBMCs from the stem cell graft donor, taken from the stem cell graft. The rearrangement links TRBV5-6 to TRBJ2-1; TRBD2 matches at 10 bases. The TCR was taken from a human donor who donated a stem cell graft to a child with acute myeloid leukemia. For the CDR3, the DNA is TGTGCCAGCAGCAGCGGGGGGGCCTCCTCCTACAATGAGCAGTTCTTC. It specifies CASSSGGASSYNEQFF. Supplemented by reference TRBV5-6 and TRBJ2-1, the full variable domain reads DAGVTQSPTHLIKTRGQQVTLRCSPKSGHDTVSWYQQALGQGPQFIFQYYEEEERQRGNFPDRFSGHQFPNYSSELNVNALLLGDSALYLCASSSGGASSYNEQFFGPGTRLTVL.